This T cell receptor (beta chain) was sequenced for a study of T cells in Graves' hyperthyroidism and ophthalmopathy. The study's findings and limits: Ophthalmopathy and stable hyperthyroidism were told apart by a 13 V-J model. Most expanded thyroid clonotypes above 0.001 recurred in blood.

Regions amplified from RNA transcripts were the TCR beta CDR3 regions. HTBI primers were the set used in a first-round RT-PCR of the TCR CDR3. TCRdb ran MiXCR on the multiplex PCR reads and lists one entry per CDR3 protein. This table holds approximately 400,000 distinct CDR3 sequences, about 15% found once. Ophthalmopathy patients all had a Clinical Activity Score of at least 3, a NOSPECS grade of at least 4 and disease under 3 months old. The PBMCs were sourced from fresh peripheral blood (more than 8.5 ml). The CDR3 is 15 residues long. Between the trimmed V and J ends, which lost 2 bases and 8 bases, there was a span of 15 bases. Germline lookup yields CDR1 SGHVS and CDR2 FQNEAQ. This clonotype was picked up many times. Its antigen remains unknown.

Sequencing was carried out using blood. The clonotype comes from a woman under 40 with Graves' ophthalmopathy. The V call is TRBV7-8, the J call TRBJ1-4, with D perhaps matching TRBD1 (5 bases). CDR3 sequence reads: CASSLFLQGREKLFF. In DNA form, the CDR3 reads TGTGCCAGCAGCTTATTTCTGCAGGGAAGAGAAAAACTGTTTTTT.